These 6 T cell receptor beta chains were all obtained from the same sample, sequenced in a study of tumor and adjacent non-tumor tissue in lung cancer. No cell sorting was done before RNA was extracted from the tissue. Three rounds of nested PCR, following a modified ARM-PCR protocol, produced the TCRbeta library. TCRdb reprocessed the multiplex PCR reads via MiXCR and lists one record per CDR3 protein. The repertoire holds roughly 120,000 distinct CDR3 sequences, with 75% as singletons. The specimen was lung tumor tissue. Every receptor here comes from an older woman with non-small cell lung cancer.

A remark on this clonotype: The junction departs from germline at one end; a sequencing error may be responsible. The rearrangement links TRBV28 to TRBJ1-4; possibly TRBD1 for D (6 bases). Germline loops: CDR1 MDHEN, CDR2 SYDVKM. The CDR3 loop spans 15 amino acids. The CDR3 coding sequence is TGTGCCAGCAGTTCCCCGGGACAATCTAATAAAAAACTGTTTTTT. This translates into CASSSPGQSNKKLFF.

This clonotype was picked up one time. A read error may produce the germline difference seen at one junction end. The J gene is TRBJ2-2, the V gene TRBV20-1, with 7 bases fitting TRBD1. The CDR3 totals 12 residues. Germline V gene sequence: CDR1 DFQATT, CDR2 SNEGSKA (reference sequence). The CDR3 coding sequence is TGCAGTGCTGGAGATAACAGGGGCGAGCTGTTTTTT. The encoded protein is CSAGDNRGELFF.

CDR3 in DNA: TGTGCCAGTAGCTCTTCTCCAGAGTCCGGCGGCTACACCTTC. This encodes CASSSSPESGGYTF. The rearrangement links TRBV4-2 to TRBJ1-2, with D hard to call. The V gene lost 9 bases and the J gene lost 8 bases, with 22 bases spanning the gap. Per the germline V gene, CDR1 is LGHNA and CDR2 is YNFKEQ. The CDR3 length is 14 residues.

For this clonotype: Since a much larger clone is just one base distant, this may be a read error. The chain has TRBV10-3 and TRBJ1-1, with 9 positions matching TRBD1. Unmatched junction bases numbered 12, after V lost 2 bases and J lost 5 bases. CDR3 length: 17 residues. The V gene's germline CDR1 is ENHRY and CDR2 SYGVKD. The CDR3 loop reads CAISEPNRGLPKTEAFF. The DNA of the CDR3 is TGTGCCATCAGTGAGCCTAACAGGGGGCTTCCGAAAACTGAAGCTTTCTTT.

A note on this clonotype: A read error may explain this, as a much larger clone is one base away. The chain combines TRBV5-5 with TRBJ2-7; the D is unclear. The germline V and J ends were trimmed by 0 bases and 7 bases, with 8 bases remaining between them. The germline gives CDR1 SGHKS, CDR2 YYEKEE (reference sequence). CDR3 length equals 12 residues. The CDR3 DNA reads TGTGCCAGCAGCTTGGATTTACGGGAGCAGTACTTC. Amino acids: CASSLDLREQYF.

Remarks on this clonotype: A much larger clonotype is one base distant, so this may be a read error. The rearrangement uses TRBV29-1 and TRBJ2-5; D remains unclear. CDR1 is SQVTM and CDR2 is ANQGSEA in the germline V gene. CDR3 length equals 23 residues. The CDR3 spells CNHFCCQVQFYGLSENDEWTQYF. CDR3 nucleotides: TGCAACCACTTCTGCTGTCAAGTCCAGTTCTACGGGCTCTCGGAGAATGACGAGTGGACCCAGTACTTC.